This T cell receptor beta chain was sequenced during a study of T cell clonality in common variable immunodeficiency. Most patients and controls had Caucasian heritage. Between the trimmed V and J ends, which lost 4 bases and 2 bases, there was a span of 10 bases. Germline V lookup: CDR1 SGHDT, CDR2 YYEEEE. The CDR3 spans 14 residues. This clone was picked up many times. Its specificity is not known. The sequence runs out 3 residues before the end of the CDR3; the remainder is reconstructed from the germline J gene. Some clones are missing from TCRdb's copy, which holds only in-frame ones; the method was immunoSEQ multiplex PCR. This record lists more than 55,000 clones, none seen once only, and the top ten clones contain around 1.6%. Findings and limits, study-wide: Fewer TCRbeta clones were shared among CVID subjects than controls. Authors noted CVID clonality's cause needs subpopulation repertoire sequencing. Compared with healthy controls, CVID subjects showed increased TCRbeta clonality, mostly in about a third.

Sequencing used peripheral blood mononuclear cells. The chain joins TRBV5-6 to TRBJ1-5; possibly TRBD1 for D (6 bases). The origin of this receptor is a person between 18 and 69 years old in good health. The CDR3 spells CASSKTGGNQPQHF. The CDR3 DNA, read in part, is TGTGCCAGCAGCAAGACAGGAGGCAATCAGCCC.